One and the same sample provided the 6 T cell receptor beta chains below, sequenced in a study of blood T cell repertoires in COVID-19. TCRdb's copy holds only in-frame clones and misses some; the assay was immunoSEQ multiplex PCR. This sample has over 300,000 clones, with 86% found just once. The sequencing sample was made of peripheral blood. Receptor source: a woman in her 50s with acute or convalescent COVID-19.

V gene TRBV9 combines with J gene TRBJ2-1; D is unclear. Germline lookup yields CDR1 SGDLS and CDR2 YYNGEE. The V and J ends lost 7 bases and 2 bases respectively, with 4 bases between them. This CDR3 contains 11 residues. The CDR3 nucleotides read TGTGCCAGCGGCCCCTACAATGAGCAGTTCTTC. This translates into CASGPYNEQFF.

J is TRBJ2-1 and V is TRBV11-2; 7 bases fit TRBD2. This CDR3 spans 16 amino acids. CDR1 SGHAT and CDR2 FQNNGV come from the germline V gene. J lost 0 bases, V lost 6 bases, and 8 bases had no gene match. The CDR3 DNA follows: TGTGCCAGCAGTCCTAGGCGGGGGAGCTCCTACAATGAGCAGTTCTTC. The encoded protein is CASSPRRGSSYNEQFF.

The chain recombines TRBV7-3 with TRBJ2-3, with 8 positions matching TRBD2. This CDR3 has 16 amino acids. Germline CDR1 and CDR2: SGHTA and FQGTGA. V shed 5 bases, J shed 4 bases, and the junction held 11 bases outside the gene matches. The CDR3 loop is CASSPGGAGAADTQYF. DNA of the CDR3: TGTGCCAGCAGCCCCGGGGGAGCGGGAGCGGCAGATACGCAGTATTTT.

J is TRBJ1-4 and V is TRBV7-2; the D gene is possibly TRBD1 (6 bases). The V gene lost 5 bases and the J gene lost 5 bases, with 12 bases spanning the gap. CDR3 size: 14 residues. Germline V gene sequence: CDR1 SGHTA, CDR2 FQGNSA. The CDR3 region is CASSRTAANEKLFF. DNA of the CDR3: TGTGCCAGCAGCCGGACAGCTGCCAATGAAAAACTGTTTTTT.

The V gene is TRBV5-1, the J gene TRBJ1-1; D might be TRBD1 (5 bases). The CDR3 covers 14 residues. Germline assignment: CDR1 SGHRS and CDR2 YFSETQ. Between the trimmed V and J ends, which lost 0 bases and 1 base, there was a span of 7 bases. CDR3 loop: CASSLGGGNTEAFF. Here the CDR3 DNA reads TGCGCCAGCAGCTTGGGCGGGGGGAACACTGAAGCTTTCTTT.

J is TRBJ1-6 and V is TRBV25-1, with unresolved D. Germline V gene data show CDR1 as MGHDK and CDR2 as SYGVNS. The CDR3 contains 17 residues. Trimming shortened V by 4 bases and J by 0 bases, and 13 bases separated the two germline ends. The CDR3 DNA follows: TGTGCCAGCAGTGGGGGTCCGGGGAGCTCCTATAATTCACCCCTCCACTTT. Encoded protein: CASSGGPGSSYNSPLHF. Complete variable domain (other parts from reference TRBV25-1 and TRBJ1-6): EADIYQTPRYLVIGTGKKITLECSQTMGHDKMYWYQQDPGMELHLIHYSYGVNSTEKGDLSSESTVSRIRTEHFPLTLESARPSHTSQYLCASSGGPGSSYNSPLHFGNGTRLTVT.